A selection of T cell receptor beta chains follows, all from one sample in a study of T cells in Graves' hyperthyroidism and ophthalmopathy. TCRdb reanalysed the multiplex PCR reads using MiXCR and keeps one entry per CDR3 protein. The data show about 460,000 distinct CDR3 sequences, approximately 23% seen once. Sequenced input: blood. The receptor set was obtained from a woman aged 70-85 years with Graves' ophthalmopathy. Both conserved end residues are trimmed from each CDR3. Each record gives: J gene, D gene, V gene, CDR3 protein. A D gene is named only where the DNA matches it firmly.

>TRBJ2-7|TRBD1|TRBV7-9
ASNFGTGVSYEQY
>TRBJ1-1|-|TRBV18
ASSRPEMNTEAF
>TRBJ1-1|-|TRBV20-1
SARSGLLNTEAF
>TRBJ2-3|-|TRBV5-8
ASSVGDGGGTDTQY
>TRBJ2-3|TRBD2|TRBV5-4
ASSRPGTSGIPSTDTQY
>TRBJ1-2|-|TRBV3-1
ASSQGGGGYT
>TRBJ2-7|TRBD2|TRBV29-1
SVKGYWREGLAEQY
>TRBJ2-3|TRBD2|TRBV7-3
ASSAFTSGMGDTQY
>TRBJ1-2|-|TRBV29-1
SVWSSNYGYT
>TRBJ1-4|TRBD1|TRBV6-1
ASILRGRINEKLF
>TRBJ1-1|-|TRBV10-3
AISESKGTEAF
>TRBJ2-7|TRBD2|TRBV12-3/TRBV12-4
ASSSVSGKGPIEQY
>TRBJ2-4|-|TRBV5-6
ASSLAGLVLAKNIQY
>TRBJ2-5|TRBD1|TRBV6-5
ASSYGTGWETQY
>TRBJ2-7|-|TRBV6-2/TRBV6-3
ASSPPFPRSPHEQY
>TRBJ2-7|TRBD2|TRBV29-1
SVDAGLGGRNEQY
>TRBJ1-1|-|TRBV7-2
ASSSSGVTEAF
>TRBJ1-1|-|TRBV6-5
ASSYGTSNTEAF
>TRBJ2-7|TRBD2|TRBV2
ASRWRESSYEQY
>TRBJ2-7|-|TRBV20-1
SAKAGAGGQY
>TRBJ1-4|TRBD1|TRBV7-9
ASSPTWTGGGNEKLF
>TRBJ2-1|TRBD2|TRBV12-3/TRBV12-4
ASKLSGGRSNEQF
>TRBJ1-6|TRBD1|TRBV3-1
ASSQVAGGSPLH
>TRBJ2-3|-|TRBV30
AWSGLGGDTQY
>TRBJ1-2|-|TRBV27
ASSLSGYYGYT
>TRBJ2-1|TRBD2|TRBV7-8
ASSPGLAGGEF
>TRBJ1-3|-|TRBV6-5
ASSYTGHRSGNTIY
>TRBJ1-6|-|TRBV6-1
ASRTGTSFSPLH
>TRBJ1-2|-|TRBV7-9
ASRPGGPYGYT
>TRBJ2-5|TRBD2|TRBV20-1
SASLSGTWQETQY
>TRBJ1-3|TRBD1|TRBV28
ASSPGPGQGVNTIY
>TRBJ1-2|-|TRBV7-2
ASSLQGSRYYT
>TRBJ2-1|-|TRBV12-5
ASGHGHDYNEQF
>TRBJ2-7|TRBD1|TRBV6-5
ASSYGQGAAEQY
>TRBJ1-2|-|TRBV12-3/TRBV12-4
ASSLASAPGGGYT
>TRBJ2-2|-|TRBV11-2
ATTGTNTEELF
>TRBJ1-1|-|TRBV28
ASSLRDEAF
>TRBJ1-1|TRBD1|TRBV9
ASSKQGYGTEAF
>TRBJ1-5|-|TRBV6-5
ASSYGRAQPQH
>TRBJ1-6|-|TRBV6-2/TRBV6-3
ASSPDVSYLH
>TRBJ2-1|-|TRBV7-9
ASSLEWAGGDNEQF
>TRBJ1-2|-|TRBV7-2
ASSFEGPYGYT
>TRBJ1-1|TRBD1|TRBV27
ASSKGTGGTMNTEAF
>TRBJ1-2|-|TRBV18
ASSPALEYGYT
>TRBJ2-5|-|TRBV3-1
ASSQEPLLETQY
>TRBJ1-2|-|TRBV20-1
SARSTAANYGYT
>TRBJ2-1|-|TRBV5-1
ASSLDRVYEQF
>TRBJ1-1|TRBD1|TRBV5-1
ASSLGQAGTEAF
>TRBJ2-7|TRBD2|TRBV7-2
ASSLEASGLPYEQY
>TRBJ1-2|-|TRBV28
ASTKGGSTNYGYT
>TRBJ2-3|-|TRBV6-2/TRBV6-3
ASVMDGSPDTQY
>TRBJ2-1|-|TRBV11-2
ASSLVLGHNEQF
>TRBJ2-5|-|TRBV14
ASSPSRKTQY
>TRBJ2-1|TRBD1|TRBV7-2
ASSSPDRALGGEQF
>TRBJ2-3|-|TRBV12-3/TRBV12-4
ASSLRGNTQY
>TRBJ2-1|TRBD2|TRBV7-6
ASSPGTSGTEEQF